This is a list of T cell receptor beta chains from one sample in a study of cytomegalovirus exposure and HLA in healthy donors. This table comes from immunoSEQ multiplex PCR, and its TCRdb copy is limited to in-frame clones, with some not included. The sample lists approximately 220,000 clones, roughly 83% seen once, with over 11% in the top ten. Sequenced: PBMCs. These receptors were collected from a woman aged 25 to 39 in good health and CMV-seropositive. Each CDR3 is given without its conserved first and last residue. The size field is filled for only some rows; it gives once, few, many or a size class.

v_call	j_call	clone_size	cdr3_aa
TRBV5-6	TRBJ1-5	NA	ASSLRDHKNQPQH
TRBV29-1	TRBJ2-1	NA	SVARTDNNEQF
TRBV9	TRBJ1-2	many	ASSDLAWTGNGYT
TRBV4-1	TRBJ2-7	once	ASSQRTSGSYEQY
TRBV5-1	TRBJ2-7	NA	ASSWTSGRGEQY
TRBV4-1	TRBJ1-5	NA	ASNETVGQNSNQPQH
TRBV19	TRBJ1-4	NA	ASSAGDRWTNEKLF
TRBV5-1	TRBJ2-7	NA	ASSSRGNYEQY
TRBV2	TRBJ2-1	NA	ASSLSGTPREQF
TRBV11-2	TRBJ1-2	NA	ASSLGYRGHGYT
TRBV15	TRBJ2-1	NA	ATSSEARSYNEQF
TRBV29-1	TRBJ2-2	NA	STYTGANTGELF
TRBV19	TRBJ1-2	NA	ASSIRGPGAFNYGYT
TRBV5-4	TRBJ1-2	NA	ASSLAGGQVAGYT
TRBV28	TRBJ2-7	NA	ASSPGQPPYEQY
TRBV6-5	TRBJ2-1	few	ASSYGTSGGNEQF
TRBV2	TRBJ1-4	NA	ASIDRKGIATNEKLF
TRBV27	TRBJ1-1	NA	ASSPGLNTEAF
TRBV7-9	TRBJ1-1	few	ASSLGREGTEAF
TRBV7-9	TRBJ1-1	NA	ASSLGGRGIGPEAF
TRBV7-6	TRBJ2-7	once	ASSLEQGEAEQY
TRBV7-9	TRBJ2-3	NA	ASSLASGDSDTQY
TRBV13	TRBJ1-5	once	ASSLGPNNNQPQH
TRBV27	TRBJ1-2	NA	ASSFVRGGVGYT
TRBV6-1	TRBJ2-7	NA	ASSLIAGNTYEQY
TRBV5-1	TRBJ2-7	NA	ASAAGPFYEQY
TRBV29-1	TRBJ1-2	few	SVEQYGYT
TRBV4-1	TRBJ1-1	NA	ASSQDKRPMNTEAF
TRBV27	TRBJ2-4	once	ASSSPRDLTKNIQY
TRBV6-1	TRBJ2-1	NA	ASSEAEGPAGNEQF
TRBV7-2	TRBJ2-1	NA	ASSRLAGVINEQF
TRBV7-2	TRBJ2-7	few	ASSLGGSRNEQY
TRBV2	TRBJ1-5	NA	ASRGTGVNQPQH
TRBV11-2	TRBJ2-3	NA	ASSLGLGQRSTDTQY
TRBV7-2	TRBJ1-2	NA	ASSPTPEIRGSSGYT
TRBV10-1	TRBJ1-2	NA	ASRRRGKNYGYT
TRBV27	TRBJ2-1	NA	ATSNRRDYNEQF
TRBV2	TRBJ1-1	NA	ASSVIVVWWNTEAF
TRBV7-9	TRBJ2-1	NA	ASSLRGRLADYNEQF
TRBV11-2	TRBJ2-5	NA	ASSLRTGYQETQY
TRBV11-2	TRBJ1-2	NA	ASSYGQSSPFGYT
TRBV7-8	TRBJ2-3	NA	ASSPDRDTQY
TRBV10-1	TRBJ1-5	once	ASSVNRDNQPQH
TRBV9	TRBJ1-4	NA	ASSATGTDLSYEKLF
TRBV10-3	TRBJ1-3	NA	AIRRDSGLGNTIY
TRBV5-6	TRBJ2-1	few	ASSLVAYEQF
TRBV7-8	TRBJ1-2	NA	ASSLTRVGGYT
TRBV6-5	TRBJ2-6	NA	ASSYSPSSGANVLT
TRBV27	TRBJ2-1	NA	ASSPGYEQF
TRBV29-1	TRBJ2-7	NA	SVEQSGQGYEQY